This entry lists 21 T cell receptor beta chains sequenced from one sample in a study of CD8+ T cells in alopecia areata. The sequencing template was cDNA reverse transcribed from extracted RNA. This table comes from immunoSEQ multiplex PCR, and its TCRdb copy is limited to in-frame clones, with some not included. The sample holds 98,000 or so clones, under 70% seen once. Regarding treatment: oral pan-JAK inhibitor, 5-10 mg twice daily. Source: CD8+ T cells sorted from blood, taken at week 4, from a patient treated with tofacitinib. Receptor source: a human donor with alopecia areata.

DNA for the CDR3: TGTGCCAGCAGTGATGTAGGCCCGAACACTGAAGCTTTCTTT. It translates to CASSDVGPNTEAFF. V usage is TRBV2 and J usage is TRBJ1-1; D unresolved. Germline loops: CDR1 SNHLY, CDR2 FYNNEI. Between the trimmed V and J ends, which lost 3 bases and 1 base, there was a span of 9 bases. The CDR3 sequence is 14 residues long.

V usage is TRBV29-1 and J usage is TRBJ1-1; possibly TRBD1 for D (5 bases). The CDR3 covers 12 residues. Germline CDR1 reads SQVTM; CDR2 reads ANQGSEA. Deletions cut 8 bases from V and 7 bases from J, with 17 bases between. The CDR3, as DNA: TGCAGCTCATTGATGAGGGGCAGTGAAGCTTTCTTT. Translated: CSSLMRGSEAFF.

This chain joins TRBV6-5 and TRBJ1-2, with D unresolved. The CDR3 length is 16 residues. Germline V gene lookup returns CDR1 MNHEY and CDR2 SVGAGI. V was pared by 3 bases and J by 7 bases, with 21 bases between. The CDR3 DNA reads TGTGCCAGCAGTTATGAACCCTCTGGAGGGATCGGTGGCTACACCTTC. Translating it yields CASSYEPSGGIGGYTF.

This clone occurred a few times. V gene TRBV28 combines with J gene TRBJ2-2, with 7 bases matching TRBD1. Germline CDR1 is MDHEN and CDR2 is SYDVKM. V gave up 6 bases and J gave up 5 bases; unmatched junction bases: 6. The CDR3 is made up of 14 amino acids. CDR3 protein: CASSWDSQTGELFF. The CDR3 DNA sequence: TGTGCCAGCAGCTGGGACAGCCAGACCGGGGAGCTGTTTTTT. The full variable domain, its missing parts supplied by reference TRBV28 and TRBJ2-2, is DVKVTQSSRYLVKRTGEKVFLECVQDMDHENMFWYRQDPGLGLRLIYFSYDVKMKEKGDIPEGYSVSREKKERFSLILESASTNQTSMYLCASSWDSQTGELFFGEGSRLTVL.

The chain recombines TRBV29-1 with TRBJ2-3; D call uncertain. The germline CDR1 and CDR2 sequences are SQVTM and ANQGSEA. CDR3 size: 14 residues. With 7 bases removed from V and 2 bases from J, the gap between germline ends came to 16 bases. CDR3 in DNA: TGCAGCGCTGTGGACCCCCGAGACACAGATACGCAGTATTTT. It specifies CSAVDPRDTDTQYF.

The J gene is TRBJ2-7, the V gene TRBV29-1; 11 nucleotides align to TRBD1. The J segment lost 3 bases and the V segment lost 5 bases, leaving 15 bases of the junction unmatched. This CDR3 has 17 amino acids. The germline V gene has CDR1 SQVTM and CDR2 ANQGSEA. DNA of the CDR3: TGCAGCGTTTTGGCGGTCGGGACAGGGGGAGCTCACTACGAGCAGTACTTC. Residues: CSVLAVGTGGAHYEQYF.

CDR3 amino acids: CASSPNWGHEKLFF. CDR3 DNA: TGTGCCAGCAGCCCGAATTGGGGGCACGAAAAACTGTTTTTT. The chain joins TRBV7-2 to TRBJ1-4; a weak D match, TRBD1 (6 bases). The CDR3 runs 14 residues. Germline V CDR1 and CDR2: SGHTA, FQGNSA. V was clipped by 5 bases and J by 8 bases, with 15 bases between them.

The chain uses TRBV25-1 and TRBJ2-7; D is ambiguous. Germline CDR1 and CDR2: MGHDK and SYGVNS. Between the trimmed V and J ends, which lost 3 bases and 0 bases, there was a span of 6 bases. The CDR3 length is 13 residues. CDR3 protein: CASSEGFSYEQYF. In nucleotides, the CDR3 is TGTGCCAGCAGTGAGGGCTTCTCCTACGAGCAGTACTTC.

The CDR3 region has the DNA TGTGCCAGCAGTCTCATAATCGGGGGCTCTGGGGCCAACGTCCTGACTTTC. The encoded protein is CASSLIIGGSGANVLTF. The rearrangement uses TRBV27 and TRBJ2-6, with D maybe TRBD2 (6 bases). Germline CDR1 is MNHEY and CDR2 is SMNVEV (reference sequence). The CDR3 is made up of 17 amino acids. Trimming took off 5 bases at V and 0 bases at J, with 14 bases between the two ends.

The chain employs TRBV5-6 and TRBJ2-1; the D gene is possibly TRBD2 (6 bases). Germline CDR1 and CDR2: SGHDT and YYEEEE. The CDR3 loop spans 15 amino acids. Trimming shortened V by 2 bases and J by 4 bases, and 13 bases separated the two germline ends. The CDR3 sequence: CASSLAAEGYNEQFF. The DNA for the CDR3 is TGTGCCAGCAGCTTAGCGGCGGAGGGATACAATGAGCAGTTCTTC.

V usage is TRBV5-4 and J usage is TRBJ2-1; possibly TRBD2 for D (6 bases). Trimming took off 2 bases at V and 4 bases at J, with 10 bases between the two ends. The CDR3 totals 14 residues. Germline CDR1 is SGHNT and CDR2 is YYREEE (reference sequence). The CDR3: CASSFAGTYNEQFF. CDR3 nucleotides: TGTGCCAGCAGCTTCGCGGGAACGTACAATGAGCAGTTCTTC.

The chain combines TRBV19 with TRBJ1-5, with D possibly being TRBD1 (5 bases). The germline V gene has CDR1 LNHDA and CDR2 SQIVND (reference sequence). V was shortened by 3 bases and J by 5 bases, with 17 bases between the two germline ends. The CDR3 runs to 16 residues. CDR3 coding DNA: TGTGCCAGTAGTATCGACCTAACGGGGACTTATCAGCCCCAGCATTTT. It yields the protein CASSIDLTGTYQPQHF. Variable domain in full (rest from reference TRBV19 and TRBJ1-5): DGGITQSPKYLFRKEGQNVTLSCEQNLNHDAMYWYRQDPGQGLRLIYYSQIVNDFQKGDIAEGYSVSREKKESFPLTVTSAQKNPTAFYLCASSIDLTGTYQPQHFGDGTRLSIL.

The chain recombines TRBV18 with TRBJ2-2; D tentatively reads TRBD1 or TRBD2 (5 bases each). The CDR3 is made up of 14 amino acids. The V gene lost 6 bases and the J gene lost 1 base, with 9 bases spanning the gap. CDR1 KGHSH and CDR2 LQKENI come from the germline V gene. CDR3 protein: CASSGTKNTGELFF. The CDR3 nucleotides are TGTGCCAGCTCCGGGACGAAGAACACCGGGGAGCTGTTTTTT.

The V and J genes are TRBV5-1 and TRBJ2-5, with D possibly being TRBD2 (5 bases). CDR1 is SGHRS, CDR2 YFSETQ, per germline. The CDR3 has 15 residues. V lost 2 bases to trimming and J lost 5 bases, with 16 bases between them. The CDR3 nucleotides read TGCGCCAGCAGCTTTACGGACTCGCCCGGGGAGACCCAGTACTTC. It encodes CASSFTDSPGETQYF.

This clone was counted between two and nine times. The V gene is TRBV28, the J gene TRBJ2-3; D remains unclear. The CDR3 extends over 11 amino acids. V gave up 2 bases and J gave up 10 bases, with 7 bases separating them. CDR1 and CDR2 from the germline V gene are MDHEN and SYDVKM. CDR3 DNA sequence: TGTGCCAGCAGTTTACATCCGGCGCAGTATTTT. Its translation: CASSLHPAQYF.

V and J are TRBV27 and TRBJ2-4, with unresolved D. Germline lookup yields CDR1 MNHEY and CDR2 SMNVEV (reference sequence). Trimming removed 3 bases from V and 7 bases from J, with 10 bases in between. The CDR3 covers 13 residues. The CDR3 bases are TGTGCCAGCAGTTTGCTTGGGGTCAACATTCAGTACTTC. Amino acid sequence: CASSLLGVNIQYF.

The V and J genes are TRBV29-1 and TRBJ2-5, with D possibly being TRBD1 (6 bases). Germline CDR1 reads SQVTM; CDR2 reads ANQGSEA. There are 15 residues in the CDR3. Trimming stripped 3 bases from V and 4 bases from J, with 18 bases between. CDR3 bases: TGCAGCGTTGACGCCAGGGGAACAACACGAGAGACCCAGTACTTC. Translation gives CSVDARGTTRETQYF.

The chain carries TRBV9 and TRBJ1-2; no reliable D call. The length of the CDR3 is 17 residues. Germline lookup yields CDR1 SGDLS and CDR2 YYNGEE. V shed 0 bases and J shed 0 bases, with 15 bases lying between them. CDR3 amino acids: CASSVVAKLLANYGYTF. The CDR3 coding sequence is TGTGCCAGCAGCGTAGTCGCCAAGTTACTCGCTAACTATGGCTACACCTTC.

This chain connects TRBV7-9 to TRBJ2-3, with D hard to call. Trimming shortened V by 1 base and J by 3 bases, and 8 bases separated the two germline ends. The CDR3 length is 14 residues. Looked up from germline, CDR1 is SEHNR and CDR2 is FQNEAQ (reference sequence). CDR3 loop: CASSLEAGTDTQYF. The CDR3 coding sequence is TGTGCCAGCAGCTTAGAGGCAGGAACAGATACGCAGTATTTT.

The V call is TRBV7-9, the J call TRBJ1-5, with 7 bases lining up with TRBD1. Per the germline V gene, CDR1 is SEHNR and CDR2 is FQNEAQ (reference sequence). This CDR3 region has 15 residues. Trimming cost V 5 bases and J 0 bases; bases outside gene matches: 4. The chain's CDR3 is CASSMTGSSNQPQHF. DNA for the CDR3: TGTGCCAGCAGCATGACAGGGTCTAGCAATCAGCCCCAGCATTTT.

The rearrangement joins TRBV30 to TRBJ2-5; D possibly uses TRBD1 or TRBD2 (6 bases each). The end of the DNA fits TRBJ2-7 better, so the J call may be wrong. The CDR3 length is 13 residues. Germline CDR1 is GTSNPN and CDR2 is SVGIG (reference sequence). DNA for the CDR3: TGTGCCTGGACGGGGGCCGACCCCTACGAGCAGTACTTC. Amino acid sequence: CAWTGADPYEQYF.